This T cell receptor beta chain comes out of a study of shared clonotypes between healthy human individuals. About this clone itself: Antigen: not known.

The CDR3 contains 16 residues. The V end lost 0 bases, the J end lost 2 bases, and 14 bases lay between the germline ends. CDR1 and CDR2 (germline): SEHNR, FQNEAQ (reference sequence). Here immunoSEQ multiplex PCR was the method, and the copy in TCRdb shows in-frame clones only, minus some. The sample holds roughly 720,000 clones; 90% are singletons and the top ten take around a third. Study results and caveats: Depth was large, yet rarefaction showed that sorted-subset sequencing was incomplete.

The sequenced sample was memory CD8+ T cells from PBMCs. Subset noted: CD45RO+ cells pooled with CCR7-negative TemRA cells. The TCR comes from a man younger than 30 in good health. Some clones in this sample may be carry-over from other donors' samples. V and J are TRBV7-9 and TRBJ2-7; D might be TRBD2 (5 bases). DNA for the CDR3: TGTGCCAGCAGCTTAGCGTACGGGGAACTAACCTACGAGCAGTACTTC. Protein sequence: CASSLAYGELTYEQYF.